The 10 T cell receptor beta chains below come from one sample, sequenced in a study of cytomegalovirus exposure and HLA in healthy donors. A multiplex PCR was run with 60 Vbeta primers and 13 Jbeta primers. Generated by immunoSEQ multiplex PCR, the TCRdb table keeps only in-frame clones and is missing some. The sample has fewer than 200,000 clones; around two thirds are singletons. The sample comprised PBMCs. These receptors were obtained from a middle-aged man in good health and CMV-seronegative.

The V call is TRBV18, the J call TRBJ1-6; 8 bases align to TRBD1. Per the germline V gene, CDR1 is KGHSH and CDR2 is LQKENI. J gave up 6 bases and V 3 bases, and 7 bases lay outside the gene matches. The CDR3 sequence is 16 residues long. CDR3 bases: TGTGCCAGCTCACCCCTAAGGACAGGGACTAATTCACCCCTCCACTTT. Translated: CASSPLRTGTNSPLHF.

This clone was seen just once. The chain carries TRBV30 and TRBJ2-1; the match to TRBD1 covers 8 bases. Trimming took 3 bases from V and 5 from J; bases not matched to a gene: 6. CDR3 length: 14 amino acids. The germline V gene encodes CDR1 GTSNPN and CDR2 SVGIG (reference sequence). The CDR3 nucleotides are TGTGCCTGGAGAAGGACAGGGATCCACAATGAGCAGTTCTTC. The encoded protein is CAWRRTGIHNEQFF.

The rearrangement links TRBV18 to TRBJ2-5, with 8 bases fitting TRBD2. This CDR3 region has 15 residues. Per germline, CDR1 KGHSH and CDR2 LQKENI. V shed 4 bases, J shed 3 bases, and the junction held 7 bases outside the gene matches. CDR3 amino acids: CASSLNSGAKETQYF. As DNA, the CDR3 is TGTGCCAGCTCACTCAATAGCGGGGCTAAAGAGACCCAGTACTTC.

The gene calls are TRBV5-1 and TRBJ2-2; 9 bases are a match to TRBD1. The CDR3 has 15 amino acids. Per germline, CDR1 SGHRS and CDR2 YFSETQ. J lost 3 bases, V lost 0 bases, and 0 bases had no gene match. The CDR3: CASSLGQGDTGELFF. The CDR3 DNA reads as TGCGCCAGCAGCTTGGGACAGGGGGACACCGGGGAGCTGTTTTTT.

This clone was counted once. V and J are TRBV27 and TRBJ1-1; 8 bases are shared with TRBD1. The J segment lost 5 bases and the V segment lost 0 bases, leaving 5 bases of the junction unmatched. CDR1 is MNHEY, CDR2 SMNVEV, per germline (reference sequence). This CDR3 contains 15 residues. The CDR3 DNA reads as TGTGCCAGCAGTTTATCTCACAGGGGGGATACTGAAGCTTTCTTT. This codes for CASSLSHRGDTEAFF.

V and J are TRBV4-1 and TRBJ1-2, with 8 bases identical to TRBD1. The V segment lost 3 bases and the J segment 7 bases; nucleotides outside the gene matches: 10. Per germline, CDR1 MGHRA and CDR2 YSYEKL. This CDR3 spans 15 amino acids. In DNA, the CDR3 is TGCGCCAGCAGCCAGGAAGCCCAGGGGGCATTTGGCTACACCTTC. Translated: CASSQEAQGAFGYTF.

This chain uses TRBV7-9 with TRBJ1-1; a weak D match, TRBD1 (5 bases). CDR3 length equals 15 residues. Trimming stripped 5 bases from V and 3 bases from J, with 16 bases between. In germline, CDR1 is SEHNR, CDR2 FQNEAQ (reference sequence). For the CDR3, the DNA is TGTGCCAGCAGCCCCCGGGGGGGGTGGGACACTGAAGCTTTCTTT. Protein sequence: CASSPRGGWDTEAFF.

The chain uses TRBV7-2 and TRBJ2-7, with 8 nucleotides matching TRBD2. CDR3 size: 15 residues. Losses at the gene ends were 5 bases for V and 3 bases for J; bases not matched to a gene: 9. Germline CDR1 and CDR2: SGHTA and FQGNSA. The CDR3 DNA sequence: TGTGCCAGCAGCCTCGAGCGGGGGAGGCACTACGAGCAGTACTTC. Amino acid sequence: CASSLERGRHYEQYF.

The J gene is TRBJ1-1, the V gene TRBV7-9, with D maybe TRBD1 (5 bases). V was shortened by 0 bases and J by 1 base, with 12 bases between the two germline ends. The CDR3 has 16 amino acids. Germline CDR1 reads SEHNR; CDR2 reads FQNEAQ (reference sequence). CDR3: CASSLAGHRKNTEAFF. CDR3 coding DNA: TGTGCCAGCAGCTTAGCAGGACACAGAAAGAACACTGAAGCTTTCTTT.

The rearrangement uses TRBV9 and TRBJ2-4; 10 positions match TRBD1. Germline CDR1 and CDR2: SGDLS and YYNGEE. CDR3 length: 14 amino acids. The V gene end was trimmed by 6 bases and the J gene end by 9 bases; junction bases not matched to a gene: 9. The CDR3 nucleotides are TGTGCCAGCAACCCCGGGACAGGGGCCACCATTCAGTACTTC. It codes for CASNPGTGATIQYF.